The 16 T cell receptor beta chains below were found in one sample sequenced in a study of T cell responses to AZD1222 COVID-19 vaccine. Clones were read by immunoSEQ multiplex PCR, and TCRdb kept only the in-frame ones, dropping some. The top ten hold around 8% of the sample, which has approximately 140,000 clones, about 90% seen once. Material: peripheral blood, obtained 28 days after the second dose of the MenACWY control vaccine. All receptors derive from an adult who received the MenACWY meningococcal vaccine as a control.

J is TRBJ2-7 and V is TRBV25-1; no definite D call. Trimming cost V 8 bases and J 3 bases, with 5 bases left between them. CDR1 and CDR2 (germline): MGHDK, SYGVNS. The CDR3 runs to 10 residues. CDR3 nucleotides: TGTGCCAGCGGCAGCTACGAGCAGTACTTC. Its translation is CASGSYEQYF.

The chain combines TRBV7-2 with TRBJ2-7; D gene uncertain. Germline values: CDR1 SGHTA, CDR2 FQGNSA. V dropped 5 bases and J dropped 5 bases, with 19 bases sitting between them. This CDR3 has 15 residues. CDR3 residues: CASSLRASSLHEQYF. As DNA, the CDR3 is TGTGCCAGCAGCCTAAGGGCGTCCTCCCTCCACGAGCAGTACTTC.

The chain has TRBV6-5 and TRBJ2-1; D is unclear. From germline, CDR1 is MNHEY and CDR2 SVGAGI. This CDR3 has 12 residues. V shed 6 bases and J shed 10 bases, with 13 bases lying between them. The CDR3 sequence is CASSLASREQFF. CDR3 nucleotide sequence: TGTGCCAGCAGCTTAGCCTCCCGGGAGCAGTTCTTC.

V is TRBV10-1 and J is TRBJ1-1; D remains ambiguous. Trimming stripped 1 base from V and 0 bases from J, with 12 bases between. Germline V gene sequence: CDR1 WNHNN, CDR2 SYGVQD (reference sequence). CDR3 length equals 16 residues. The CDR3 DNA sequence: TGCGCCAGCAGTGAGTGGCCGGGGTCTATGAACACTGAAGCTTTCTTT. It is translated as CASSEWPGSMNTEAFF.

The genes are TRBV5-4 and TRBJ2-1, with D possibly matching TRBD1 (6 bases). The length of the CDR3 is 16 residues. V lost 4 bases, J lost 1 base, and 15 bases lay in between. Germline-derived CDR1 and CDR2 are SGHNT and YYREEE (reference sequence). The CDR3 DNA sequence: TGTGCCAGCAGCCAGGGGCAGCCCCATTCCTACAATGAGCAGTTCTTC. Amino acids: CASSQGQPHSYNEQFF.

CDR3 bases: TGCAGTGCTAGCGGGAGAGGTTGGGAGACCCAGTACTTC. Translation: CSASGRGWETQYF. This chain connects TRBV29-1 to TRBJ2-5; 10 positions match TRBD2. In germline, CDR1 is SQVTM, CDR2 ANQGSEA. The CDR3 consists of 13 residues.

J is TRBJ1-1 and V is TRBV18; possibly TRBD1 for D (6 bases). This CDR3 comprises 15 residues. Germline CDR1 is KGHSH and CDR2 is LQKENI. Trimming removed 1 base from V and 3 bases from J, with 12 bases in between. CDR3 bases: TGTGCCAGCTCACCACGGGGGCTCGGCGACACTGAAGCTTTCTTT. Encoded protein: CASSPRGLGDTEAFF. The full variable domain, its missing parts supplied by reference TRBV18 and TRBJ1-1, is NAGVMQNPRHLVRRRGQEARLRCSPMKGHSHVYWYRQLPEEGLKFMVYLQKENIIDESGMPKERFSAEFPKEGPSILRIQQVVRGDSAAYFCASSPRGLGDTEAFFGQGTRLTVV.

The rearrangement joins TRBV7-2 to TRBJ1-1, with a weak D call TRBD1 (5 bases). The CDR3 runs 15 residues. Germline V lookup: CDR1 SGHTA, CDR2 FQGNSA. With 4 bases removed from V and 1 base from J, the gap between germline ends came to 13 bases. The CDR3 bases are TGTGCCAGCAGCTCTGGGGCAATTTGGAACACTGAAGCTTTCTTT. Translating it yields CASSSGAIWNTEAFF.

This clone has only a few counts. The gene calls are TRBV7-9 and TRBJ2-2, with D tentatively TRBD2 (5 bases). This CDR3 is built from 16 residues. Between the trimmed V and J ends, which lost 1 base and 7 bases, there was a span of 16 bases. Germline loops: CDR1 SEHNR, CDR2 FQNEAQ (reference sequence). DNA of the CDR3: TGTGCCAGCAGCTTAGGAGGGCCGGTGGCAGACGGGGAGCTGTTTTTT. Its protein is CASSLGGPVADGELFF.

The J gene is TRBJ2-3, the V gene TRBV7-6, with 10 bases identical to TRBD1. V was pared by 5 bases and J by 3 bases, with 8 bases of the junction left unmatched. The CDR3 consists of 16 residues. Germline-derived CDR1 and CDR2 are SGHVS and FNYEAQ. CDR3 sequence reads: CASSAGTGASTDTQYF. For the CDR3, the DNA is TGTGCCAGCAGCGCTGGGACAGGGGCTTCAACAGATACGCAGTATTTT. The variable domain in full, with the rest retrieved from reference TRBV7-6 and TRBJ2-3, is GAGVSQSPRYKVTKRGQDVALRCDPISGHVSLYWYRQALGQGPEFLTYFNYEAQQDKSGLPNDRFSAERPEGSISTLTIQRTEQRDSAMYRCASSAGTGASTDTQYFGPGTRLTVL.

This clone came up once. The V gene is TRBV25-1, the J gene TRBJ1-5, with 10 bases fitting TRBD1. Germline trimming cut 6 bases from V and 2 bases from J; bases unmatched to any gene: 7. In germline, CDR1 is MGHDK, CDR2 SYGVNS. This CDR3 comprises 16 residues. CDR3 sequence reads: CASRGTGTGGNQPQHF. DNA of the CDR3: TGTGCCAGCAGAGGTACCGGGACAGGGGGCAATCAGCCCCAGCATTTT.

The V gene is TRBV29-1, the J gene TRBJ2-3; 7 nucleotides align to TRBD1. The junction had 4 bases not matched to a gene; V was cut back by 1 base and J by 6 bases. CDR3 length equals 13 residues. Per the germline V gene, CDR1 is SQVTM and CDR2 is ANQGSEA. The CDR3 DNA is TGCAGCGTTGAAGTGGACAGGTCGGATACGCAGTATTTT. Amino acid sequence: CSVEVDRSDTQYF.

V and J are TRBV7-6 and TRBJ2-2; 8 positions match TRBD2. V trimming: 5 bases; J trimming: 0 bases; junction bases outside the gene matches: 5. The length of the CDR3 is 16 residues. CDR1 is SGHVS and CDR2 is FNYEAQ in the germline V gene. The CDR3 sequence is CASSQQAGANTGELFF. The CDR3 nucleotides read TGTGCCAGCAGCCAGCAAGCGGGAGCGAACACCGGGGAGCTGTTTTTT.

This chain joins TRBV4-3 and TRBJ1-6, with 7 positions matching TRBD1. CDR3 size: 15 residues. Trimming cost V 2 bases and J 6 bases; bases outside gene matches: 4. CDR1 is LGHNA and CDR2 is YSLEER in the germline V gene. CDR3 sequence: CASSQSRQGNSPLHF. The CDR3 bases are TGCGCCAGCAGCCAATCCCGACAGGGTAATTCACCCCTCCACTTT.

The CDR3 region is CATNPGTYNEQFF. As DNA, the CDR3 is TGTGCCACCAACCCGGGAACGTACAATGAGCAGTTCTTC. The chain employs TRBV19 and TRBJ2-1, with D possibly matching TRBD2 (5 bases). Trimming removed 10 bases at V and 4 bases at J, with 14 bases between. Germline CDR1 LNHDA, CDR2 SQIVND (reference sequence). CDR3 length equals 13 residues. Looking up the rest from reference TRBV19 and TRBJ2-1 gives the full variable domain: DGGITQSPKYLFRKEGQNVTLSCEQNLNHDAMYWYRQDPGQGLRLIYYSQIVNDFQKGDIAEGYSVSREKKESFPLTVTSAQKNPTAFYLCATNPGTYNEQFFGPGTRLTVL.

The genes are TRBV27 and TRBJ2-1; D possibly uses TRBD1 or TRBD2 (7 bases each). This CDR3 comprises 14 residues. Germline V gene lookup returns CDR1 MNHEY and CDR2 SMNVEV (reference sequence). The V gene lost 10 bases and the J gene lost 4 bases, with 17 bases spanning the gap. This CDR3 reads CATQGGTVYNEQFF. As DNA, the CDR3 is TGTGCCACCCAGGGGGGGACAGTTTACAATGAGCAGTTCTTC.